Presented here are 10 T cell receptor beta chains from one specimen sequenced in a study of blood T cells in healthy people across ages. A J-beta primer mix and a sample-barcoded 5' primer were used in a second PCR of roughly 7 to 12 cycles. TCRdb re-derived calls from the 5' RACE reads in MiXCR, one entry per CDR3 protein. The sample yields about 1,500,000 distinct CDR3 sequences, roughly 30% seen once. Sequenced material: blood. The receptors originated from a woman under 40 in good health.

J is TRBJ1-1 and V is TRBV10-3; 9 nucleotides line up with TRBD1. Germline CDR1 ENHRY, CDR2 SYGVKD. This CDR3 is built from 16 residues. Trimming removed 0 bases from V and 1 base from J; junction bases left unmatched: 3. As DNA, the CDR3 is TGTGCCATCAGTGAGTCGGGGACAGGGAGGAACACTGAAGCTTTCTTT. The encoded protein is CAISESGTGRNTEAFF.

This clonotype was seen only a few times. This chain connects TRBV3-1 to TRBJ1-2; D unclear. The CDR3 extends over 14 amino acids. The germline V gene has CDR1 LGHDT and CDR2 YNNKEL (reference sequence). V was cut by 0 bases and J by 3 bases, with 8 bases left in between. CDR3: CASSQESGYYGYTF. The CDR3 nucleotides are TGTGCCAGCAGCCAAGAGTCAGGTTACTATGGCTACACCTTC. The complete variable domain, with remaining parts taken from reference TRBV3-1 and TRBJ1-2, reads DTAVSQTPKYLVTQMGNDKSIKCEQNLGHDTMYWYKQDSKKFLKIMFSYNNKELIINETVPNRFSPKSPDKAHLNLHINSLELGDSAVYFCASSQESGYYGYTFGSGTRLTVV.

This clonotype has a handful of counts. The V and J genes are TRBV20-1 and TRBJ2-7; 15 bases fit TRBD2. Germline V gives CDR1 DFQATT, CDR2 SNEGSKA (reference sequence). This CDR3 is 15 amino acids long. Trimming removed 1 base from V and 7 bases from J; junction bases left unmatched: 5. Written as DNA, the CDR3 is TGCAGTGCTAGAGGGACTAGCGGGAGGGCCAGTGAGCAGTACTTC. It specifies CSARGTSGRASEQYF.

The genes are TRBV20-1 and TRBJ2-7; 9 bases map to TRBD2. CDR3 length: 14 amino acids. Germline V gene sequence: CDR1 DFQATT, CDR2 SNEGSKA (reference sequence). Unmatched junction bases numbered 9, after V lost 8 bases and J lost 1 base. CDR3 DNA: TGCAGTACCAGGTTGACTAGCGGATCCTACGAGCAGTACTTC. This translates into CSTRLTSGSYEQYF.

The chain combines TRBV10-2 with TRBJ1-5; D possibly corresponds to TRBD1 (5 bases). CDR3 size: 12 residues. The V end was cut by 10 bases, the J end by 1 base, with 8 bases between. Germline V CDR1 and CDR2: WSHSY, SAAADI. The CDR3 DNA follows: TGCGCCACCCGGGACAGCAATCAGCCCCAGCATTTT. This codes for CATRDSNQPQHF.

This clonotype was detected ten times or more. V is TRBV5-1 and J is TRBJ1-1, with 7 bases matching TRBD1. J lost 7 bases, V lost 0 bases, and 3 bases had no gene match. Germline CDR1 is SGHRS and CDR2 is YFSETQ. The CDR3 loop spans 13 amino acids. The CDR3 nucleotides are TGCGCCAGCAGCTTGGCAGGGGGGGGTGAAGCTTTCTTT. It translates to CASSLAGGGEAFF.

The chain is built from TRBV20-1 and TRBJ2-1; D tentatively reads TRBD1 or TRBD2 (6 bases each). V was cut by 8 bases and J by 7 bases, with 24 bases left in between. This CDR3 has 15 residues. The V gene's germline CDR1 is DFQATT and CDR2 SNEGSKA (reference sequence). The CDR3 coding sequence is TGCAGTCCTACGCGGACCACCGGGGGCCTAAATGAGCAGTTCTTC. Translation: CSPTRTTGGLNEQFF.

The rearrangement links TRBV6-5 to TRBJ1-1; TRBD1 might be the D (6 bases). CDR3 length: 14 amino acids. CDR1 is MNHEY and CDR2 is SVGAGI in the germline V gene. Trimming removed 3 bases from V and 4 bases from J, with 12 bases in between. The CDR3 sequence: CASSYNRAGTEAFF. CDR3 coding DNA: TGTGCCAGCAGTTATAACAGGGCAGGCACTGAAGCTTTCTTT.

There are many counts of this clonotype. V and J are TRBV6-5 and TRBJ1-2; possible D gene TRBD1, 6 bases. Per germline, CDR1 MNHEY and CDR2 SVGAGI. V was trimmed by 4 bases and J by 0 bases, leaving 12 bases between them. The CDR3 runs to 15 residues. CDR3 protein: CASSFTGTTNYGYTF. CDR3 in DNA: TGTGCCAGCAGTTTCACCGGGACAACTAACTATGGCTACACCTTC.

In its sample, this clonotype was seen a few times. The genes are TRBV11-2 and TRBJ2-1, with TRBD2 matching over 7 bases. After removal of 4 bases from V and 0 bases from J, the junction contained 9 bases not matched to a gene. This CDR3 spans 17 amino acids. Germline V gene data show CDR1 as SGHAT and CDR2 as FQNNGV. The CDR3 sequence: CASSSQRGVSSYNEQFF. As DNA, the CDR3 is TGTGCCAGCAGCTCGCAACGGGGGGTGAGCTCCTACAATGAGCAGTTCTTC.